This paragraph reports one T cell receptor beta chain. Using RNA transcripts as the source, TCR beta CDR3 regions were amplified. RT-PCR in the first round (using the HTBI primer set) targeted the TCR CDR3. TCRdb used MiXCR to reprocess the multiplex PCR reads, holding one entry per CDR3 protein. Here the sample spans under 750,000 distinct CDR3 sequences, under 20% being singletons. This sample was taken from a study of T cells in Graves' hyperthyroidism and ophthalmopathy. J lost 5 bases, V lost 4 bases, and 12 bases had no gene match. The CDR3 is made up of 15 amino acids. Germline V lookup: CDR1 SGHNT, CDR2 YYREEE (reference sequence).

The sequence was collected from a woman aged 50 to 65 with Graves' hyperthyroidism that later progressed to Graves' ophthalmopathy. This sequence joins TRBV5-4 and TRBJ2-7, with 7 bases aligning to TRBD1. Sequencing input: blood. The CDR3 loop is CASSQTGAGVHEQYF. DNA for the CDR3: TGTGCCAGCAGCCAAACAGGGGCGGGTGTGCACGAGCAGTACTTC.